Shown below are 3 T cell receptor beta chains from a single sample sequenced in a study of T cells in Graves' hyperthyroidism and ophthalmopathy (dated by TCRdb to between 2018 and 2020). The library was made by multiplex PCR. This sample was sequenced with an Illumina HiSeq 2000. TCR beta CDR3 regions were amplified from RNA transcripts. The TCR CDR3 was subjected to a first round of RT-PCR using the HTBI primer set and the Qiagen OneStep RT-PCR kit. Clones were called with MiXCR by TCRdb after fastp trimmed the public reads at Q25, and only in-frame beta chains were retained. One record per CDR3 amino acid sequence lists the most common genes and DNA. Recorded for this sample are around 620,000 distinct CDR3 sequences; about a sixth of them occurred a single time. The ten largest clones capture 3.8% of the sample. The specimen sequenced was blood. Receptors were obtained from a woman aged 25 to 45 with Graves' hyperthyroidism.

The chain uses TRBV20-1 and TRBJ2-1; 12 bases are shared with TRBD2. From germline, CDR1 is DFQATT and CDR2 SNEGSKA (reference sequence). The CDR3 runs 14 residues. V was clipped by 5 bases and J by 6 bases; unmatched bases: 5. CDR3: CSASSGRALNEQFF. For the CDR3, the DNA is TGCAGTGCTTCTAGCGGGAGGGCCCTCAATGAGCAGTTCTTC.

The CDR3 nucleotides are TGCAGTGCTGGGGGGAATAGCGGGAGGAGGCCAGATACGCAGTATTTT. Protein sequence: CSAGGNSGRRPDTQYF. This chain joins TRBV20-1 and TRBJ2-3; 10 bases map to TRBD2. V gave up 5 bases and J gave up 4 bases; unmatched junction bases: 12. The CDR3 covers 16 residues. Per the germline V gene, CDR1 is DFQATT and CDR2 is SNEGSKA (reference sequence).

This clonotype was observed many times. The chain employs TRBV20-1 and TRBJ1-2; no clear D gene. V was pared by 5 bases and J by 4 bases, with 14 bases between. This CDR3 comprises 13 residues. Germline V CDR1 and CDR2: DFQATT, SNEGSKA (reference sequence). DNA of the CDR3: TGCAGTGCTTCCGGCCTGACGGCCTATGGCTACACCTTC. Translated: CSASGLTAYGYTF.